This TCR beta chain comes out of a study of blood T cells in healthy people across ages. Study-wide findings and caveats: The study found more naive CD4+ cells and higher diversity in long-lived than aged donors. Researchers report that TCR beta diversity correlated strongly with naive T cell percentage. While age rose, TCR beta diversity per million T cells dropped in a roughly linear way.

A J-beta primer mix and a sample-barcoded 5' primer were used in a second PCR of about 7 to 12 cycles. Tagging of each cDNA molecule was performed by a template-switch adaptor with 12 random nucleotides. TCRdb recomputed calls from the 5' RACE reads with MiXCR, one row per CDR3 protein. This sample carries some 1,000,000 distinct CDR3 sequences, almost 25% of them seen once, and the ten largest clones take 0.75%. CDR1 is SQVTM, CDR2 ANQGSEA, per germline. This CDR3 has 11 residues. As for this clonotype: No antigen is known for it.

These data also formed part of another study, on T cells of mothers and their children.

The sequenced material came from blood. The chain employs TRBV29-1 and TRBJ1-1, with D possibly being TRBD1 (5 bases). The source is a girl aged 2 to 10 in good health. This chain's CDR3 is CSAWGGTEAFF. CDR3 in DNA: TGCAGTGCCTGGGGGGGGACTGAAGCTTTCTTT.